These 10 T cell receptor beta chains were sequenced from one sample in a study of HIV-infected patients and healthy controls. Alpha and beta constant-region primers primed reverse transcription of about 500 ng RNA. Using multiplexing indices, alpha and beta chain libraries were generated apart by chain-specific third strand synthesis. Via MiXCR, TCRdb re-called the 5' RACE reads, giving one row per CDR3 protein. The sample comprises more than 10,000 distinct CDR3 sequences, roughly a tenth of which are singletons, and over 6% rests with the top ten. All unsorted peripheral T cells were captured because whole blood was used without fractionation. The sequencing input was blood. All receptors come from an adult in good health.

The chain is built from TRBV6-6 and TRBJ2-7; tentatively, D is TRBD2 (6 bases). V was clipped by 5 bases and J by 2 bases, with 16 bases between them. This CDR3 region has 15 residues. Germline lookup yields CDR1 MNHNY and CDR2 SVGAGI (reference sequence). The CDR3 nucleotides read TGTGCCAGCAGTAAAGGAGGGCCGTCCGCCTACGAGCAGTACTTC. Amino acid sequence: CASSKGGPSAYEQYF.

This clonotype occurred a few times. This chain uses TRBV13 with TRBJ1-1; no reliable D call. From germline, CDR1 is PRHDT and CDR2 FYEKMQ (reference sequence). The CDR3 extends over 14 amino acids. The V gene lost 5 bases and the J gene lost 2 bases, with 12 bases spanning the gap. The DNA of the CDR3 is TGTGCCAGCAGCCCCTGGAGTCTTAACACTGAAGCTTTCTTT. This sequence encodes CASSPWSLNTEAFF.

This clonotype is termed medium-sized. This rearrangement joins TRBV11-2 to TRBJ2-1; 12 bases match TRBD2. CDR3 length: 16 amino acids. The trim removed 6 bases at V and 3 bases at J, leaving 6 bases unmatched. Germline CDR1 reads SGHAT; CDR2 reads FQNNGV. The CDR3 coding sequence is TGTGCCAGCAGTCGACTAGCGGGAGATATCTACAATGAGCAGTTCTTC. This translates into CASSRLAGDIYNEQFF.

Judged by abundance, this clonotype is medium-sized (0.01 to 0.1%). CDR3 amino acids: CASSLAHGGSGANVLTF. CDR3 DNA: TGTGCCAGCAGCTTAGCCCACGGAGGCTCTGGGGCCAACGTCCTGACTTTC. The V call is TRBV7-9, the J call TRBJ2-6; a weak D match, TRBD2 (5 bases). The CDR3 has 17 amino acids. Germline values: CDR1 SEHNR, CDR2 FQNEAQ (reference sequence). V gave up 0 bases and J gave up 0 bases, with 9 bases separating them.

In its sample, this clonotype ranks as medium-sized. This sequence joins TRBV6-5 and TRBJ1-1, with TRBD1 matching 8 bases. The CDR3 consists of 14 residues. The trim removed 6 bases at V and 1 base at J, leaving 4 bases unmatched. Germline V gives CDR1 MNHEY, CDR2 SVGAGI. CDR3 DNA sequence: TGTGCCAGCAGAGCAGGGGGCCAGAACACTGAAGCTTTCTTT. Translating gives CASRAGGQNTEAFF.

This clonotype counts as medium-sized (0.01 to 0.1%). The V gene is TRBV2, the J gene TRBJ2-7; D is unresolved. The germline CDR1 and CDR2 sequences are SNHLY and FYNNEI. This CDR3 region has 12 residues. Trimming took off 8 bases at V and 3 bases at J, with 11 bases between the two ends. CDR3 sequence: CASGPVLYEQYF. The CDR3 DNA sequence: TGTGCCAGCGGCCCGGTTCTCTACGAGCAGTACTTC.

The chain recombines TRBV25-1 with TRBJ1-5; TRBD1 matches 8 bases. Trimming at V came to 6 bases and at J to 4 bases, leaving 5 bases not matched to a gene. The CDR3 contains 14 residues. Looked up from germline, CDR1 is MGHDK and CDR2 is SYGVNS. Here the CDR3 DNA reads TGTGCCAGCAGAGAGACAGGGGCGAATCAGCCCCAGCATTTT. Protein product: CASRETGANQPQHF.

The chain carries TRBV2 and TRBJ2-3; 9 nucleotides match TRBD2. The CDR3 runs to 18 residues. Germline CDR1 reads SNHLY; CDR2 reads FYNNEI. V lost 5 bases and J lost 4; bases outside the gene matches: 16. The CDR3 nucleotides are TGTGCCAGCAGTTCAGGGAACGGCGGGAGGGCCGGATCAGATACGCAGTATTTT. Translating gives CASSSGNGGRAGSDTQYF. Full variable domain (rest looked up from reference TRBV2 and TRBJ2-3): EPEVTQTPSHQVTQMGQEVILRCVPISNHLYFYWYRQILGQKVEFLVSFYNNEISEKSEIFDDQFSVERPDGSNFTLKIRSTKLEDSAMYFCASSSGNGGRAGSDTQYFGPGTRLTVL.

There are many counts of this clonotype. Here the CDR3 reads CASSPTGLAGGPTYNEQFF. The CDR3 region has the DNA TGTGCCAGCAGCCCTACAGGACTAGCGGGAGGGCCGACCTACAATGAGCAGTTCTTC. The rearrangement joins TRBV5-5 to TRBJ2-1; 15 bases map to TRBD2. CDR1 SGHKS and CDR2 YYEKEE come from the germline V gene (reference sequence). After removal of 4 bases from V and 2 bases from J, the junction contained 10 bases not matched to a gene. The CDR3 contains 19 residues.

The chain joins TRBV12-5 to TRBJ2-2, with D maybe TRBD1 (7 bases). CDR3 size: 13 residues. V shed 8 bases and J shed 4 bases, with 11 bases lying between them. The germline V gene encodes CDR1 LGHNT and CDR2 FRNRAP. The CDR3, as DNA: TGTGCTAGTCGTCAGGGGGGCACCGGGGAGCTGTTTTTT. This translates into CASRQGGTGELFF.